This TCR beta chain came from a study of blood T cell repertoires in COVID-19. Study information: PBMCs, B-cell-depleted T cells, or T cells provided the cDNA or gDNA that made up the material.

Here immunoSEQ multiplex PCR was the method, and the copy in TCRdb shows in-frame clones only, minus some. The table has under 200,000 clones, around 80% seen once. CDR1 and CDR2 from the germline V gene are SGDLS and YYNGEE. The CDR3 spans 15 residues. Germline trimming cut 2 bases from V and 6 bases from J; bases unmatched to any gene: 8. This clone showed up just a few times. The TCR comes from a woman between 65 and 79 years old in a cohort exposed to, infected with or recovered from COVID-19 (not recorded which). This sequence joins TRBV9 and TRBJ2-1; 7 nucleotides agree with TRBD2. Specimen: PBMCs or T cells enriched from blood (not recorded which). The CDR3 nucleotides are TGTGCCAGCAGCGTTTCGTCCAGCGGGACCAATGAGCAGTTCTTC. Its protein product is CASSVSSSGTNEQFF. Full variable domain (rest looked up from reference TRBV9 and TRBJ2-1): DSGVTQTPKHLITATGQRVTLRCSPRSGDLSVYWYQQSLDQGLQFLIQYYNGEERAKGNILERFSAQQFPDLHSELNLSSLELGDSALYFCASSVSSSGTNEQFFGPGTRLTVL.